Detailed here is one T cell receptor beta chain. Its antigen is as yet unknown. The junction does not match germline at one end; this may be a read error. The data are from a study of T cells in localized non-small cell lung cancer. The repertoire was sequenced with immunoSEQ multiplex PCR; TCRdb's copy has only in-frame clones and lacks some. The sample has roughly 24,000 clones; 85% to 90% are singletons. General study results and limits: Maximal T cell clonality occurred in uninvolved adjacent lung, with tumor ranking below it. Sequencing was limited to one tumor region, leaving the possibility of heterogeneity open.

The germline gives CDR1 SGHTA, CDR2 FQGTGA. The length of the CDR3 is 16 residues. V usage is TRBV7-3 and J usage is TRBJ2-5, with TRBD1 matching 8 bases. Specimen: peripheral blood, collected before any cancer treatment. The sequence came from a woman aged 35-70 years with stage I lung adenocarcinoma. As DNA, the CDR3 is TGTGCCAGCAGCTCCCCCCGGGACAGGACCCTAGAGGCCCAGTACTTC. It encodes CASSSPRDRTLEAQYF.